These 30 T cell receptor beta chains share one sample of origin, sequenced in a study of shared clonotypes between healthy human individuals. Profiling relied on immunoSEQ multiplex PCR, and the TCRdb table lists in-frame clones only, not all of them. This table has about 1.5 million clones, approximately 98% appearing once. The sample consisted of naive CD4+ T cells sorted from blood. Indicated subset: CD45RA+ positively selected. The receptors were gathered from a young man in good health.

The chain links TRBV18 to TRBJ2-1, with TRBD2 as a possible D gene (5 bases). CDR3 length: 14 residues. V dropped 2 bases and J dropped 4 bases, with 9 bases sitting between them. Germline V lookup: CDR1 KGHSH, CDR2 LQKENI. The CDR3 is CASSPGAEYNEQFF. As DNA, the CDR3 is TGTGCCAGCTCACCAGGAGCGGAATACAATGAGCAGTTCTTC.

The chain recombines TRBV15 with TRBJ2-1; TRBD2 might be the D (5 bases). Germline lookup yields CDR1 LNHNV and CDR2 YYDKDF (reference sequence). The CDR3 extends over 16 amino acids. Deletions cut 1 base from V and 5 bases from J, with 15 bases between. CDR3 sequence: CATSRVDRGSNNEQFF. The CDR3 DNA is TGTGCCACCAGCAGAGTTGATAGAGGGTCTAACAATGAGCAGTTCTTC.

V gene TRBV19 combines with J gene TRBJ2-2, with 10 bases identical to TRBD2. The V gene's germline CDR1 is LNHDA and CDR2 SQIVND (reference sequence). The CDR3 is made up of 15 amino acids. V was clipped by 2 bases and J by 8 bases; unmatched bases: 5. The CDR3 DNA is TGTGCCAGTAGTATACTAGCGGGAGCTTATGGGGAGCTGTTTTTT. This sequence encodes CASSILAGAYGELFF.

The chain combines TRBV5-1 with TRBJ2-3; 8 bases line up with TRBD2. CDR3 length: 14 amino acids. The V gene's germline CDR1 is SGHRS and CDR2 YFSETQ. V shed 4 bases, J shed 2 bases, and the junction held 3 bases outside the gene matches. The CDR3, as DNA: TGCGCCAGCAGCATACTAGCGGCCACAGATACGCAGTATTTT. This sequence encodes CASSILAATDTQYF.

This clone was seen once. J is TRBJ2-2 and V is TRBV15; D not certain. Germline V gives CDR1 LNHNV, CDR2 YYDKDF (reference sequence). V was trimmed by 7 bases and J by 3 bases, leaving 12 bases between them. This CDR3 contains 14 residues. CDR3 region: CATTARFYTGELFF. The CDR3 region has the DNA TGTGCCACCACCGCACGGTTCTACACCGGGGAGCTGTTTTTT.

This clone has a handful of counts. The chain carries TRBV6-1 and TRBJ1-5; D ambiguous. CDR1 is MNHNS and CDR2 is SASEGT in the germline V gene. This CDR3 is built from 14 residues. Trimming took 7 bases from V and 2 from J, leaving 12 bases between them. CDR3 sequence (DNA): TGTGCCAGCACCCCCGCTGTTGGCAATCAGCCCCAGCATTTT. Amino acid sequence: CASTPAVGNQPQHF.

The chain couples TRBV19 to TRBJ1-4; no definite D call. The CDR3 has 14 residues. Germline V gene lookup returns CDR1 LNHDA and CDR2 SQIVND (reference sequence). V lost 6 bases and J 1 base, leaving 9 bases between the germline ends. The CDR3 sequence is CASRRTGTNEKLFF. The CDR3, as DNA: TGTGCCAGTAGGCGGACGGGAACTAATGAAAAACTGTTTTTT.

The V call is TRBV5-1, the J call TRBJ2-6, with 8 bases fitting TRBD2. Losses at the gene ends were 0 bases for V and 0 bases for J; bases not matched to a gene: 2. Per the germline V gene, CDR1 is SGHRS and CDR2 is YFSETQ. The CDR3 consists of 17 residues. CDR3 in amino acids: CASSLGTSNSGANVLTF. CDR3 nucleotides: TGCGCCAGCAGCTTGGGGACTAGCAACTCTGGGGCCAACGTCCTGACTTTC.

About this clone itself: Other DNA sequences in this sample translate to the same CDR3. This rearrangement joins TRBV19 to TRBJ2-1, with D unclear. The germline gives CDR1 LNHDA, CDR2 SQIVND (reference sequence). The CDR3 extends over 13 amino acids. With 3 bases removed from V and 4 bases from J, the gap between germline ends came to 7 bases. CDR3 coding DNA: TGTGCCAGTAGTATTGGCAGTTACAATGAGCAGTTCTTC. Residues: CASSIGSYNEQFF.

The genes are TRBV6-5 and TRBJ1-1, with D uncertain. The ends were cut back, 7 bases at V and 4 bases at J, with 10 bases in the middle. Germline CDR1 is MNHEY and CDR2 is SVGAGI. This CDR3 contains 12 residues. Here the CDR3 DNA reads TGTGCCAGCAAAATAAGAGGCACTGAAGCTTTCTTT. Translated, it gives CASKIRGTEAFF.

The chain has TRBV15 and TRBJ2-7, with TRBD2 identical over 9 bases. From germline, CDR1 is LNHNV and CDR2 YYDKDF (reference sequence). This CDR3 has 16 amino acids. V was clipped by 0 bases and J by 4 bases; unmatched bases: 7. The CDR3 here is CATSRDGSGSRYEQYF. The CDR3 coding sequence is TGTGCCACCAGCAGAGATGGTAGCGGGAGTAGATACGAGCAGTACTTC. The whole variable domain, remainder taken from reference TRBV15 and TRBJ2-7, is DAMVIQNPRYQVTQFGKPVTLSCSQTLNHNVMYWYQQKSSQAPKLLFHYYDKDFNNEADTPDNFQSRRPNTSFCFLDIRSPGLGDTAMYLCATSRDGSGSRYEQYFGPGTRLTVT.

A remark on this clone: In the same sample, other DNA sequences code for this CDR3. CDR3 DNA sequence: TGTGCCAGCAGCGTAGGCCCAGGGGACTACAATGAGCAGTTCTTC. Translating it yields CASSVGPGDYNEQFF. V and J are TRBV9 and TRBJ2-1; possibly TRBD1 for D (6 bases). The CDR3 is 15 residues long. Trimming stripped 0 bases from V and 3 bases from J, with 10 bases between. Per germline, CDR1 SGDLS and CDR2 YYNGEE.

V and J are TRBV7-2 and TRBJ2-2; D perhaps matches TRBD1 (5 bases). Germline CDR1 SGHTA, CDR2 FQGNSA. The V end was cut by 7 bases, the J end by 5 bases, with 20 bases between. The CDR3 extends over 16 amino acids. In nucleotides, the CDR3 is TGTGCCAGCAAGGAGAGGTGGGGAAGGGGTACCGGGGAGCTGTTTTTT. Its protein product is CASKERWGRGTGELFF.

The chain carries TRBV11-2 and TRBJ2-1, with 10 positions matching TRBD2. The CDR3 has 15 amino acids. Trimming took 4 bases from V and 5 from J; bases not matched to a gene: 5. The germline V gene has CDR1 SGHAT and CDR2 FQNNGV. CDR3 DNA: TGTGCCAGCAGCTACGAACTAGCGGGGAACAATGAGCAGTTCTTC. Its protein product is CASSYELAGNNEQFF.

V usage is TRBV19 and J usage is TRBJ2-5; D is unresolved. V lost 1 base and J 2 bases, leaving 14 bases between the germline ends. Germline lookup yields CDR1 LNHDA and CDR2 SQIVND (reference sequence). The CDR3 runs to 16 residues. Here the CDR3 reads CASSIGKLEGQETQYF. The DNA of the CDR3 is TGTGCCAGTAGTATAGGAAAACTGGAAGGACAAGAGACCCAGTACTTC. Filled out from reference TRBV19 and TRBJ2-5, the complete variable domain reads DGGITQSPKYLFRKEGQNVTLSCEQNLNHDAMYWYRQDPGQGLRLIYYSQIVNDFQKGDIAEGYSVSREKKESFPLTVTSAQKNPTAFYLCASSIGKLEGQETQYFGPGTRLLVL.

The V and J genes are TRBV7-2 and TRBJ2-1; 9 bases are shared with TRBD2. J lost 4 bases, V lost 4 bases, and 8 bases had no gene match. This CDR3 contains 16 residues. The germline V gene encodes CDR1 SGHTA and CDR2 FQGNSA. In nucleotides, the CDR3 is TGTGCCAGCAGCTCCTTAAGCGGGGGGCTTTACAATGAGCAGTTCTTC. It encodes CASSSLSGGLYNEQFF. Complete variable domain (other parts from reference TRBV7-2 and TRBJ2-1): GAGVSQSPSNKVTEKGKDVELRCDPISGHTALYWYRQSLGQGLEFLIYFQGNSAPDKSGLPSDRFSAERTGGSVSTLTIQRTQQEDSAVYLCASSSLSGGLYNEQFFGPGTRLTVL.

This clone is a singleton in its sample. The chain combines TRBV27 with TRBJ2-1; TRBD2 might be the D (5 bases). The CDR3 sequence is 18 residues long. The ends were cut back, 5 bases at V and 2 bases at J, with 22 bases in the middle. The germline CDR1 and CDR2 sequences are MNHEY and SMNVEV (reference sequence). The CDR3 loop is CASSLGSQAARTYNEQFF. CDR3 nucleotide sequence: TGTGCCAGCAGTCTCGGATCCCAAGCGGCTAGAACCTACAATGAGCAGTTCTTC.

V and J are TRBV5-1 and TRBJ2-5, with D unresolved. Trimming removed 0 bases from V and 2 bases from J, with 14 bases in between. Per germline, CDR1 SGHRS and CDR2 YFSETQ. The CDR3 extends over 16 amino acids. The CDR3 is CASSLEASTGQETQYF. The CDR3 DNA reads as TGCGCCAGCAGCTTGGAGGCGTCAACCGGACAAGAGACCCAGTACTTC.

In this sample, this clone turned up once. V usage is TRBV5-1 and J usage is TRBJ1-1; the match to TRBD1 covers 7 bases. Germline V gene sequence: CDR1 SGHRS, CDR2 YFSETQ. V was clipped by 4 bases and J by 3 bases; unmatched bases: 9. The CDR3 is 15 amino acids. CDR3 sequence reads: CASSPAGTVYTEAFF. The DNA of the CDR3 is TGCGCCAGCAGCCCGGCGGGGACAGTTTACACTGAAGCTTTCTTT.

The CDR3 bases are TGTGCCAGCAGTGTAGGCAGGGGAATGTCATATTTTGAAAAACTGTTTTTT. Translation: CASSVGRGMSYFEKLFF. The rearrangement uses TRBV2 and TRBJ1-4; weak D call: TRBD1 (6 bases). The CDR3 consists of 17 residues. CDR1 is SNHLY, CDR2 FYNNEI, per germline. Trimming pared 4 bases from V and 7 bases from J, leaving 22 bases between.

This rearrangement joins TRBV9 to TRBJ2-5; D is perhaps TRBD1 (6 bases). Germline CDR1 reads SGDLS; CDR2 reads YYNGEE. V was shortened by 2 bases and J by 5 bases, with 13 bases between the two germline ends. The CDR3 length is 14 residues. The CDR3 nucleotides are TGTGCCAGCAGCGTGACAGGTTTTCAGGAGACCCAGTACTTC. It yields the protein CASSVTGFQETQYF.

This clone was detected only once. CDR3 sequence reads: CASSQDRGSNQPQHF. The CDR3 DNA reads TGTGCCAGCAGCCAAGATAGGGGGAGCAATCAGCCCCAGCATTTT. The chain has TRBV4-2 and TRBJ1-5; a possible D gene is TRBD1 (6 bases). With 0 bases removed from V and 1 base from J, the gap between germline ends came to 7 bases. The CDR3 covers 15 residues. Germline V CDR1 and CDR2: LGHNA, YNFKEQ.

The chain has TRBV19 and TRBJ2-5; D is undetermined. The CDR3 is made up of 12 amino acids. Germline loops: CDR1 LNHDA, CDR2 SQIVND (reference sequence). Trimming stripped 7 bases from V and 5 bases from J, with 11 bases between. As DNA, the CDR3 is TGTGCCAGTATAGATAGAACGGAGACCCAGTACTTC. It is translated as CASIDRTETQYF.

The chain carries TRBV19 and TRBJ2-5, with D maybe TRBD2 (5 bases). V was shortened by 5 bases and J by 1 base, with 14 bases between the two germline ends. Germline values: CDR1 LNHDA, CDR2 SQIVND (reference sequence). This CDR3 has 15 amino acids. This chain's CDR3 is CASSVSGLLQETQYF. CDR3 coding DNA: TGTGCCAGTAGTGTCTCTGGACTCCTCCAAGAGACCCAGTACTTC.

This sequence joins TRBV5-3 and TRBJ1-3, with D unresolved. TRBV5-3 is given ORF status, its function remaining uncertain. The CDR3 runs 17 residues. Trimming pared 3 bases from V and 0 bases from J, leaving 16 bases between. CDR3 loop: CARSSDVAESSGNTIYF. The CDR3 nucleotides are TGTGCCAGAAGCTCAGACGTGGCCGAAAGCTCTGGAAACACCATATATTTT.

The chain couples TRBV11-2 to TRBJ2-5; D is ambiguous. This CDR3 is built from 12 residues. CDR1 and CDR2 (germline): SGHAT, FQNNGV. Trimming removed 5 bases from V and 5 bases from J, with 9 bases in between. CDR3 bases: TGTGCCAGCAGCGCCGGCGTGGAGACCCAGTACTTC. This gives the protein CASSAGVETQYF. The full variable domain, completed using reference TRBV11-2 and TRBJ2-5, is EAGVAQSPRYKIIEKRQSVAFWCNPISGHATLYWYQQILGQGPKLLIQFQNNGVVDDSQLPKDRFSAERLKGVDSTLKIQPAKLEDSAVYLCASSAGVETQYFGPGTRLLVL.

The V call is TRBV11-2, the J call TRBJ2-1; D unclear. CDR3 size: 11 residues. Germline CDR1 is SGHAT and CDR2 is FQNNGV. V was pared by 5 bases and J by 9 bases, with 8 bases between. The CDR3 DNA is TGTGCCAGCAGCGGGGAACCTGAGCAGTTCTTC. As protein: CASSGEPEQFF. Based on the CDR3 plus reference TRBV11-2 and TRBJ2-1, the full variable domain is EAGVAQSPRYKIIEKRQSVAFWCNPISGHATLYWYQQILGQGPKLLIQFQNNGVVDDSQLPKDRFSAERLKGVDSTLKIQPAKLEDSAVYLCASSGEPEQFFGPGTRLTVL.

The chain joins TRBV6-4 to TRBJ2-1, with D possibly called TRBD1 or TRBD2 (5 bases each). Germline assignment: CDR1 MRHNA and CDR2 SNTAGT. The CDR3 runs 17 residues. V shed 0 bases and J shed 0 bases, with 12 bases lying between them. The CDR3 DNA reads TGTGCCAGCAGTGACTCGAGGGGCGCGCCCTCCTACAATGAGCAGTTCTTC. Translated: CASSDSRGAPSYNEQFF.

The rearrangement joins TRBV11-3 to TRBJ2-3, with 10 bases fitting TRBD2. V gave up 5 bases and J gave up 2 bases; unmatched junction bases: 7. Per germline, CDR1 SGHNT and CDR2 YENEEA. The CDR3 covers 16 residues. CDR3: CASSSGTSVNTDTQYF. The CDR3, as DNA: TGTGCCAGCAGCAGCGGGACTAGCGTAAACACAGATACGCAGTATTTT.

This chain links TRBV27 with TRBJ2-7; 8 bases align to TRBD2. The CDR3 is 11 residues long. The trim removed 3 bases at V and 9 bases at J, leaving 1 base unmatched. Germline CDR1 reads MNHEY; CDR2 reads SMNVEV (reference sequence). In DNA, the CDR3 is TGTGCCAGCAGTTTCAGCGGGAGGCAGTACTTC. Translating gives CASSFSGRQYF.